The 5 T cell receptor beta chains below were found in one sample sequenced in a study of blood T cell repertoires in COVID-19. The repertoire was sequenced with immunoSEQ multiplex PCR; TCRdb's copy has only in-frame clones and lacks some. The sample carries 310,000 or so clones, nearly 90% recorded once. Specimen: PBMCs or T cells enriched from blood (not recorded which). The source is a young woman with acute COVID-19.

As DNA, the CDR3 is TGTGCCAGCAGCATGAACTCCACTGAAGCTTTCTTT. It specifies CASSMNSTEAFF. This chain joins TRBV21-1 and TRBJ1-1. TRBV21-1 is termed a pseudogene. This CDR3 is built from 12 residues.

V gene TRBV14 combines with J gene TRBJ2-1; D is possibly TRBD2 (6 bases). Germline CDR1 reads SGHDN; CDR2 reads FVKESK. V lost 2 bases to trimming and J lost 4 bases, with 12 bases between them. The CDR3 is 15 residues long. This CDR3 reads CASSQIPGLYNEQFF. CDR3 sequence (DNA): TGTGCCAGCAGCCAAATCCCGGGACTGTACAATGAGCAGTTCTTC.

This clone occurred a few times. This chain links TRBV10-3 with TRBJ2-1; 9 nucleotides match TRBD2. CDR3 length: 18 amino acids. The junction had 23 bases not matched to a gene; V was cut back by 2 bases and J by 15 bases. The germline V gene has CDR1 ENHRY and CDR2 SYGVKD. This chain's CDR3 is CAISEPLSGLAGPTIPFF. The CDR3 DNA reads TGTGCCATCAGTGAGCCTCTGTCGGGGCTAGCGGGACCCACGATTCCGTTCTTC.

This clone has just a few counts. The rearrangement links TRBV10-2 to TRBJ2-7; 7 nucleotides line up with TRBD1. The CDR3 loop spans 13 amino acids. J gave up 0 bases and V 7 bases, and 3 bases lay outside the gene matches. Germline loops: CDR1 WSHSY, CDR2 SAAADI. CDR3 coding DNA: TGCGCCAGCATAGGGGGCGGCTCCTACGAGCAGTACTTC. Its translation is CASIGGGSYEQYF.

This clone was seen a few times. V usage is TRBV19 and J usage is TRBJ2-7, with a possible D match to TRBD1 (5 bases). Trimming removed 3 bases from V and 1 base from J, with 10 bases in between. This CDR3 is 14 amino acids long. Looked up from germline, CDR1 is LNHDA and CDR2 is SQIVND (reference sequence). DNA for the CDR3: TGTGCCAGTAGTATCGCCCAGGGTTCCTACGAGCAGTACTTC. Translating it yields CASSIAQGSYEQYF. Combining the CDR3 with reference TRBV19 and TRBJ2-7 gives the whole variable domain DGGITQSPKYLFRKEGQNVTLSCEQNLNHDAMYWYRQDPGQGLRLIYYSQIVNDFQKGDIAEGYSVSREKKESFPLTVTSAQKNPTAFYLCASSIAQGSYEQYFGPGTRLTVT.